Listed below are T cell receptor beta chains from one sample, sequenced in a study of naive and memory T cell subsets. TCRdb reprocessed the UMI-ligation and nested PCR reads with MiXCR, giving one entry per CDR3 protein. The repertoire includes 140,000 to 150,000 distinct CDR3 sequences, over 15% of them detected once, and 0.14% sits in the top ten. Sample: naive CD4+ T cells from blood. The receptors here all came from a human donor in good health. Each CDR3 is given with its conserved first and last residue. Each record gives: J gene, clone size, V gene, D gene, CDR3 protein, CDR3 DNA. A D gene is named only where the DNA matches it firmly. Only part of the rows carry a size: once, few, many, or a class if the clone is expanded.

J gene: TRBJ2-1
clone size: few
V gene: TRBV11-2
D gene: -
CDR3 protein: CASSLRPGGGEYNEQFF
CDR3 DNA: TGTGCCAGCAGCTTACGCCCCGGGGGCGGGGAGTACAATGAGCAGTTCTTC

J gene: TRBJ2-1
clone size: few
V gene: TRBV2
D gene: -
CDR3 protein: CASSETYRISSYNEQFF
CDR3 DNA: TGTGCCAGCAGTGAAACGTATCGTATTAGCTCCTACAATGAGCAGTTCTTC

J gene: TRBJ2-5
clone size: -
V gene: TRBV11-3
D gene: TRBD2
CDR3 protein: CASSLGGSGRGETQYF
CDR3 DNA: TGTGCCAGCAGCTTAGGAGGCAGCGGGAGGGGAGAGACCCAGTACTTC

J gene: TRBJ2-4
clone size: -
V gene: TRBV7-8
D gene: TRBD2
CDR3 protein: CASSLAWAGGNIQYF
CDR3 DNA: TGTGCCAGCAGCTTAGCGTGGGCGGGGGGGAACATTCAGTACTTC

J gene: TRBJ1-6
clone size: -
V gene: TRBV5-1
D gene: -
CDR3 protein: CASSLGRVISPLHF
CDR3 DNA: TGCGCCAGCAGCTTGGGCAGGGTGATCTCACCCCTCCACTTT

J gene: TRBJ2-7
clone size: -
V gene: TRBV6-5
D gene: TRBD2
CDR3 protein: CASSYRTSGAATYEQYF
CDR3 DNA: TGTGCCAGCAGTTACCGGACTAGCGGGGCCGCAACCTACGAGCAGTACTTC

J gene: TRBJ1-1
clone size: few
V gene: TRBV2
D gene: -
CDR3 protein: CASSGPGPYEAFF
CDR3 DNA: TGTGCCAGCAGTGGGCCGGGGCCATATGAAGCTTTCTTT

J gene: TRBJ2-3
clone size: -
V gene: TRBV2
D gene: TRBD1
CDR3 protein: CASSGQGLGDTQYF
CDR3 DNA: TGTGCCAGCAGTGGACAGGGGCTGGGAGATACGCAGTATTTT

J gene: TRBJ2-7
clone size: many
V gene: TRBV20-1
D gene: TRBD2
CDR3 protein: CSAGTSGYEQYF
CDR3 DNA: TGCAGTGCCGGGACTAGCGGCTACGAGCAGTACTTC

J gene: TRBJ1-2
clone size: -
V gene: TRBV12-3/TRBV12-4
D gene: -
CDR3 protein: CASSLPENRMSYTF
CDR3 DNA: TGTGCCAGCAGTTTGCCAGAGAACAGGATGAGCTACACCTTC

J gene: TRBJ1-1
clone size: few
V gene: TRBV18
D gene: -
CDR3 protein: CASSPYEGEAFF
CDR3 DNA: TGTGCCAGCTCACCATACGAAGGCGAAGCTTTCTTT

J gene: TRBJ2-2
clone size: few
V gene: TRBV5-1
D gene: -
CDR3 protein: CASSLRAGAGTNTGELFF
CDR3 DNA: TGCGCCAGCAGCTTGAGAGCCGGGGCAGGGACGAACACCGGGGAGCTGTTTTTT

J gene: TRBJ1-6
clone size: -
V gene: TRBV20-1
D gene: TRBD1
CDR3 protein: CSAPTDRGSSPLHF
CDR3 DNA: TGCAGTGCGCCGACGGACAGGGGAAGTTCACCCCTCCACTTT

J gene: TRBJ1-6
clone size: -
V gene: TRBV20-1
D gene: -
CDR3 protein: CSARQRTPPNSPLHF
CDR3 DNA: TGCAGTGCTAGACAGAGGACACCTCCGAATTCACCCCTCCACTTT

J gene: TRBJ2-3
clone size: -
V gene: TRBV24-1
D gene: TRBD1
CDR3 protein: CATSPADRGPDTQYF
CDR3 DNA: TGTGCCACCAGCCCCGCGGACAGGGGGCCAGATACGCAGTATTTT

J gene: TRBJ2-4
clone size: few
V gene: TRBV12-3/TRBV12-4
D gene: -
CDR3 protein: CASSSEFGNIQYF
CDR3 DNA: TGTGCCAGCAGTTCGGAGTTTGGAAACATTCAGTACTTC

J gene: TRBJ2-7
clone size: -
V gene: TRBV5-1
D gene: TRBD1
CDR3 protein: CASSSGTGVSYEQYF
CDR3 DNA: TGCGCCAGCAGCTCCGGGACAGGGGTCTCCTACGAGCAGTACTTC

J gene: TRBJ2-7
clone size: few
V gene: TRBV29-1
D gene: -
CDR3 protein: CSVEPQVGHEQYF
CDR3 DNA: TGCAGCGTTGAGCCACAGGTCGGCCACGAGCAGTACTTC

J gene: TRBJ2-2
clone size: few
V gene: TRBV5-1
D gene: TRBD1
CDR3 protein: CASSLAGTGTTGELFF
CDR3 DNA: TGCGCCAGCAGCTTGGCCGGGACAGGGACGACCGGGGAGCTGTTTTTT

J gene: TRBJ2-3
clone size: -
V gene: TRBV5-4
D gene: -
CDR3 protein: CASSLDETRRDTQYF
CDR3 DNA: TGTGCCAGCAGCTTGGATGAGACTCGGAGAGATACGCAGTATTTT

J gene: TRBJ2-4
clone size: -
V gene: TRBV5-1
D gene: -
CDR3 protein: CASSLAGGAAKNIQYF
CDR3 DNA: TGCGCCAGCAGCTTGGCGGGGGGCGCAGCCAAAAACATTCAGTACTTC

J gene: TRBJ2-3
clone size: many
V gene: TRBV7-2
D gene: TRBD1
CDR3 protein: CASSLGTGSTDTQYF
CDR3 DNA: TGTGCCAGCAGCTTAGGGACAGGGAGCACAGATACGCAGTATTTT

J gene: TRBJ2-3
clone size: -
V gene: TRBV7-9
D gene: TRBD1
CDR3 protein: CASSLWTGVTDTQYF
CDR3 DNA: TGTGCCAGCAGCCTTTGGACAGGGGTCACAGATACGCAGTATTTT

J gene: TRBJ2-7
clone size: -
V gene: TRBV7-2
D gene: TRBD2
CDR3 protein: CASSLRLAGDGEQYF
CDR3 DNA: TGTGCCAGCAGCTTACGACTAGCGGGAGATGGTGAGCAGTACTTC

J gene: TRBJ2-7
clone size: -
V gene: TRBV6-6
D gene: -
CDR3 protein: CASSQPGEIVGEQYF
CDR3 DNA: TGTGCCAGCAGTCAGCCGGGGGAGATAGTCGGGGAGCAGTACTTC

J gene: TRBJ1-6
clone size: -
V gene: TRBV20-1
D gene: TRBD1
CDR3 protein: CSARSGTGDSPLNF
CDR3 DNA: TGCAGTGCTAGATCCGGGACAGGGGATTCACCCCTCAACTTT

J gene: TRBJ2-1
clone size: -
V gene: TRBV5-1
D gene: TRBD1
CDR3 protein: CASSLTGDQANNEQFF
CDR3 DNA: TGCGCCAGCAGCTTAACAGGGGATCAGGCCAACAATGAGCAGTTCTTC

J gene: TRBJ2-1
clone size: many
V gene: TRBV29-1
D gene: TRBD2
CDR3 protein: CSVGVMRESSYNEQFF
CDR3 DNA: TGCAGCGTTGGGGTGATGCGGGAGAGCTCCTACAATGAGCAGTTCTTC

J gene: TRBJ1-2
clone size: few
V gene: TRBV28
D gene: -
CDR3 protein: CASSRRYREGLYGYTF
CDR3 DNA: TGTGCCAGCAGCCGTCGCTACCGCGAAGGCCTCTATGGCTACACCTTC

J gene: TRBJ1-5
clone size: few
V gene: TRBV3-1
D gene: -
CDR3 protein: CASSQGDQPQHF
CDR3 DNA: TGTGCCAGCAGCCAAGGAGATCAGCCCCAGCATTTT

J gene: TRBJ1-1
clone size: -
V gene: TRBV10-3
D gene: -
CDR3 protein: CAIRPSGGMNTEAFF
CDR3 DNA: TGTGCCATCAGGCCCTCGGGGGGGATGAACACTGAAGCTTTCTTT

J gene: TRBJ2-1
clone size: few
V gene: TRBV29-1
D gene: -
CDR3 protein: CSVERGASYNEQFF
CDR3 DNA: TGCAGCGTTGAGAGGGGGGCCTCCTACAATGAGCAGTTCTTC

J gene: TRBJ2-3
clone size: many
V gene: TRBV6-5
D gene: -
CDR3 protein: CASRTGREADTQYF
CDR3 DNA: TGTGCCAGCAGGACAGGGAGGGAGGCAGATACGCAGTATTTT

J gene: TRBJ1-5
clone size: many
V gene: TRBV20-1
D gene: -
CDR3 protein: CSARRVGQPQHF
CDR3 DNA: TGCAGTGCTAGAAGGGTAGGGCAGCCCCAGCATTTT

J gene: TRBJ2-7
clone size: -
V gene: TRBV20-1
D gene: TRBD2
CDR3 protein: CSARDRSSGRLREQYF
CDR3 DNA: TGCAGTGCTAGAGATCGGTCAAGCGGGAGGCTAAGAGAGCAGTACTTC

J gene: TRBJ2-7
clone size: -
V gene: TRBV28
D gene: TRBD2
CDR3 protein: CASSSQALRGTYEQYF
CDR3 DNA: TGTGCCAGCAGTTCCCAGGCTTTGCGGGGGACCTACGAGCAGTACTTC

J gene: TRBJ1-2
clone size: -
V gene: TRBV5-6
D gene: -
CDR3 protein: CASSSGRGVHGYTF
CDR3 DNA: TGTGCCAGCAGCTCCGGGCGGGGTGTCCATGGCTACACCTTC

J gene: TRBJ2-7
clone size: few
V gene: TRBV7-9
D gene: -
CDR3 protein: CASSRKSGSGTRKQYF
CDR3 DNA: TGTGCCAGCAGCCGAAAGTCGGGATCCGGTACTCGGAAGCAGTACTTC

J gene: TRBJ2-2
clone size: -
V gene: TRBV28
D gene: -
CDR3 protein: CASSFGGLPPTGELFF
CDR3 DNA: TGTGCCAGCAGTTTCGGCGGCCTGCCCCCCACCGGGGAGCTGTTTTTT

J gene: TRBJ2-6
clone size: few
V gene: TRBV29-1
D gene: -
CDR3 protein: CSVELRGKSSGANVLTF
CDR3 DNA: TGCAGCGTTGAATTGAGGGGCAAGAGCTCTGGGGCCAACGTCCTGACTTTC

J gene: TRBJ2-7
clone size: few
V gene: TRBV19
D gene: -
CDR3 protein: CASSIRGTIYEQYF
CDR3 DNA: TGTGCCAGTAGTATCCGGGGGACAATTTACGAGCAGTACTTC

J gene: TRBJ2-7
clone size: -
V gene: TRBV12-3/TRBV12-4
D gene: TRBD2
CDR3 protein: CASSFRLAENYEQYF
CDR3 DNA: TGTGCCAGCAGTTTTCGACTAGCGGAAAACTACGAGCAGTACTTC

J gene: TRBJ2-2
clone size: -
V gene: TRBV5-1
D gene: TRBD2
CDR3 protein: CASSLPTSGGTGELFF
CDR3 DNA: TGCGCCAGCAGCCTTCCGACTAGCGGGGGCACCGGGGAGCTGTTTTTT

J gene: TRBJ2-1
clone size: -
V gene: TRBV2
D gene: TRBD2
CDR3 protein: CASMASGWQEQFF
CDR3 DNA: TGTGCCAGCATGGCTAGCGGGTGGCAAGAGCAGTTCTTC

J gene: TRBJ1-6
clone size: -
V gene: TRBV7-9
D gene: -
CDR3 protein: CASSPQNNSPLHF
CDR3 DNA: TGTGCCAGCAGCCCTCAGAATAATTCACCCCTCCACTTT

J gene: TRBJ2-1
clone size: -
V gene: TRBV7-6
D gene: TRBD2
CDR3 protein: CASSLRLAGVNEQFF
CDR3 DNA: TGTGCCAGCAGCTTAAGACTAGCGGGAGTTAATGAGCAGTTCTTC

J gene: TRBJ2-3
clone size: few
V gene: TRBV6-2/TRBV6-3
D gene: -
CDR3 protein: CASSYGDSLDTQYF
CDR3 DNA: TGTGCCAGCAGTTACGGTGACTCTCTAGATACGCAGTATTTT

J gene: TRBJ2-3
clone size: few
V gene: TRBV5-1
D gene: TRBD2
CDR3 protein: CASSQGRATDTQYF
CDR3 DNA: TGCGCCAGCAGCCAAGGGAGGGCAACAGATACGCAGTATTTT